These T cell receptor beta chains were read from a single sample in a study of blood T cell repertoires in COVID-19. Clones were sequenced by immunoSEQ multiplex PCR, and TCRdb holds only the in-frame ones, with some missing. The sample holds over 200,000 clones, roughly 85% seen once. Material: PBMCs or T cells enriched from blood (not recorded which). Every receptor here comes from a man aged 40-50 years who had recovered from COVID-19. Each CDR3 is given with its conserved first and last residue. D genes are given only for firm matches. A row's size may be missing; if present it is once, few, many or a size class.

clone size: -; V gene: TRBV28; D gene: TRBD2; J gene: TRBJ2-3; CDR3 DNA: TGTGCCAGCAGTTTAAGACTAGCGTTTATACCAGATACGCAGTATTTT; CDR3 protein: CASSLRLAFIPDTQYF
clone size: once; V gene: TRBV21-1; D gene: -; J gene: TRBJ2-2; CDR3 DNA: TGTGCCAGCAGCAAAGGTGGAGGCGGGGAGCTGTTTTTT; CDR3 protein: CASSKGGGGELFF
clone size: few; V gene: TRBV11-2; D gene: TRBD2; J gene: TRBJ2-2; CDR3 DNA: TGTGCCAGCAGCTTCGGGGGGGCGCACACCGGGGAGCTGTTTTTT; CDR3 protein: CASSFGGAHTGELFF
clone size: -; V gene: TRBV19; D gene: TRBD1; J gene: TRBJ2-7; CDR3 DNA: TGTGCCAGCCATTACGGGACAGGGGACGAGCAGTACTTC; CDR3 protein: CASHYGTGDEQYF
clone size: -; V gene: TRBV2; D gene: TRBD1; J gene: TRBJ2-7; CDR3 DNA: TGTGCCAGCTCCGAGAGGGGACAGGGCTACCACGAGCAGTACTTC; CDR3 protein: CASSERGQGYHEQYF
clone size: -; V gene: TRBV2; D gene: TRBD1; J gene: TRBJ1-5; CDR3 DNA: TGTGCCAGCCAAGACAGGGACGGTCAGCCCCAGCATTTT; CDR3 protein: CASQDRDGQPQHF
clone size: -; V gene: TRBV4-1; D gene: TRBD2; J gene: TRBJ2-5; CDR3 DNA: TGCGCCAGCAGCCAAGATCCTAGCGGACTCCAAGAGACCCAGTACTTC; CDR3 protein: CASSQDPSGLQETQYF
clone size: -; V gene: TRBV9; D gene: -; J gene: TRBJ2-2; CDR3 DNA: TGTGCCAGCAGGGAAACAGGGTTGGGGGACACCGGGGAGCTGTTTTTT; CDR3 protein: CASRETGLGDTGELFF
clone size: -; V gene: TRBV6-5; D gene: TRBD1; J gene: TRBJ2-1; CDR3 DNA: TGTGCCAGCAGACAGGGGACAGGGGTCGAGCAGTTCTTC; CDR3 protein: CASRQGTGVEQFF
clone size: -; V gene: TRBV5-1; D gene: -; J gene: TRBJ1-1; CDR3 DNA: TGCGCCAGCAGCTTGGCGAGCAGCGTTACGGGAACGGAAGCTTTCTTT; CDR3 protein: CASSLASSVTGTEAFF
clone size: -; V gene: TRBV5-1; D gene: TRBD1; J gene: TRBJ1-1; CDR3 DNA: TGCGCCAGCAGACTTACAGGGGGCACGAACACTGAAGCTTTCTTT; CDR3 protein: CASRLTGGTNTEAFF
clone size: -; V gene: TRBV29-1; D gene: -; J gene: TRBJ1-1; CDR3 DNA: TGCAGCGTTGCTTACCTCTCCGGCGGCACTGAAGCTTTCTTT; CDR3 protein: CSVAYLSGGTEAFF
clone size: -; V gene: TRBV19; D gene: TRBD1; J gene: TRBJ1-2; CDR3 DNA: TGTGCCAGCCAAACTGGGACAGCCTTCTATGGCTACACCTTC; CDR3 protein: CASQTGTAFYGYTF
clone size: once; V gene: TRBV6-2/TRBV6-3; D gene: -; J gene: TRBJ1-2; CDR3 DNA: TGTGCCAGCAGTTACGGGAGGTCCGGCTACACCTTC; CDR3 protein: CASSYGRSGYTF
clone size: -; V gene: TRBV28; D gene: TRBD1; J gene: TRBJ2-7; CDR3 DNA: TGTGCCAGCAGGGAACAGGGGCAGCACGAGCAGTACTTC; CDR3 protein: CASREQGQHEQYF
clone size: once; V gene: TRBV5-1; D gene: TRBD1; J gene: TRBJ2-7; CDR3 DNA: TGCGCCAGCAGCGAGGGGACAGGGCGGGGGTACGAGCAGTACTTC; CDR3 protein: CASSEGTGRGYEQYF
clone size: -; V gene: TRBV7-8; D gene: TRBD1; J gene: TRBJ2-3; CDR3 DNA: TGTGCCAGCAGCTTGGGGACAGCTCTCCAAGGCACAGATACGCAGTATTTT; CDR3 protein: CASSLGTALQGTDTQYF
clone size: -; V gene: TRBV7-2; D gene: TRBD2; J gene: TRBJ2-7; CDR3 DNA: TGTGCCAGCAGCTTAGTTGCGGGAGGCCCTTACGAGCAGTACTTC; CDR3 protein: CASSLVAGGPYEQYF
clone size: -; V gene: TRBV5-6; D gene: -; J gene: TRBJ2-7; CDR3 DNA: TGTGCCAGCTCAGGGGTCTACGAGCAGTACTTC; CDR3 protein: CASSGVYEQYF
clone size: -; V gene: TRBV10-3; D gene: TRBD1; J gene: TRBJ2-7; CDR3 DNA: TGTGCCATCAGTGAGCGACAGGGCTACGAGCAGTACTTC; CDR3 protein: CAISERQGYEQYF
clone size: once; V gene: TRBV27; D gene: TRBD1; J gene: TRBJ1-1; CDR3 DNA: TGTGCCAGCAGTACAGGGGTGCCCACTGAAGCTTTCTTT; CDR3 protein: CASSTGVPTEAFF
clone size: -; V gene: TRBV24-1; D gene: -; J gene: TRBJ2-2; CDR3 DNA: TGTGCCACCAGTGATTTTGCCACAGGGCTATCGAACACCGGGGAGCTGTTTTTT; CDR3 protein: CATSDFATGLSNTGELFF
clone size: -; V gene: TRBV7-3; D gene: -; J gene: TRBJ2-2; CDR3 DNA: TGTGCCAGCAGCCCCGGACTGCACACCGGGGAGCTGTTTTTT; CDR3 protein: CASSPGLHTGELFF
clone size: -; V gene: TRBV19; D gene: TRBD1; J gene: TRBJ1-5; CDR3 DNA: TGTGCCAGTAGTATAGAAAGGGGGCGCGTGTTTATGCAGCCCCAGCATTTT; CDR3 protein: CASSIERGRVFMQPQHF
clone size: -; V gene: TRBV5-1; D gene: -; J gene: TRBJ2-5; CDR3 DNA: TGCGCCAGCAGCTTGGCTAGTGGTAGGGGAGAGACCCAGTACTTC; CDR3 protein: CASSLASGRGETQYF
clone size: -; V gene: TRBV7-3; D gene: TRBD1; J gene: TRBJ2-7; CDR3 DNA: TGTGCCAGCAGCTTAGGTGGGGGACAGGGCTTGTACTTC; CDR3 protein: CASSLGGGQGLYF
clone size: -; V gene: TRBV5-5; D gene: TRBD1; J gene: TRBJ1-2; CDR3 DNA: TGTGCCAGCAGCCTACGGACAGGAGCGAACTATGGCTACACCTTC; CDR3 protein: CASSLRTGANYGYTF
clone size: few; V gene: TRBV12-2; D gene: -; J gene: TRBJ1-1; CDR3 DNA: TGTGCAAGTCGCTTTTTTTGGGACAGGGGGCGCGGCACTGAAGCTTTCTTT; CDR3 protein: CASRFFWDRGRGTEAFF
clone size: -; V gene: TRBV15; D gene: -; J gene: TRBJ2-1; CDR3 DNA: TGTGCCACCAGCGCCGGGCGAAAGGAGGGCAACAATGAGCAGTTCTTC; CDR3 protein: CATSAGRKEGNNEQFF
clone size: -; V gene: TRBV2; D gene: -; J gene: TRBJ1-5; CDR3 DNA: TGTGCCAGCAGTCGGGACATCGAGGGCAATCAGCCCCAGCATTTT; CDR3 protein: CASSRDIEGNQPQHF
clone size: -; V gene: TRBV28; D gene: -; J gene: TRBJ2-7; CDR3 DNA: TGTGCCAGCACTTACTCAGGGAACTACGAGCAGTACTTC; CDR3 protein: CASTYSGNYEQYF
clone size: -; V gene: TRBV5-1; D gene: -; J gene: TRBJ2-5; CDR3 DNA: TGCGCCAGCAGCTTTCCCGAGGAGACCCAGTACTTC; CDR3 protein: CASSFPEETQYF
clone size: -; V gene: TRBV7-9; D gene: -; J gene: TRBJ2-3; CDR3 DNA: TGTGCCAGCAGCTTAGGGTCGGGGAGACGTAGGACAGATACGCAGTATTTT; CDR3 protein: CASSLGSGRRRTDTQYF
clone size: once; V gene: TRBV5-1; D gene: TRBD2; J gene: TRBJ2-3; CDR3 DNA: TGCGCCAGCAGCGCGGGACTAGCGGGAGGACGCTACACCACAGATACGCAGTATTTT; CDR3 protein: CASSAGLAGGRYTTDTQYF
clone size: -; V gene: TRBV6-1; D gene: -; J gene: TRBJ1-6; CDR3 DNA: TGTGCCAGCAGTGAATTTACGAGCTCCTATAATTCACCCCTCCACTTT; CDR3 protein: CASSEFTSSYNSPLHF
clone size: -; V gene: TRBV28; D gene: TRBD1; J gene: TRBJ1-2; CDR3 DNA: TGTGCCAGCAGTCCATGGGACAGGGACCCCTATGGCTACACCTTC; CDR3 protein: CASSPWDRDPYGYTF
clone size: -; V gene: TRBV10-1; D gene: TRBD1; J gene: TRBJ1-5; CDR3 DNA: TGCGCCAGCGACGGGACAGGGGATCAGCCCCAGCATTTT; CDR3 protein: CASDGTGDQPQHF
clone size: -; V gene: TRBV6-1; D gene: TRBD1; J gene: TRBJ1-2; CDR3 DNA: TGTGCCAGCAGTGGACCTATCGGTGGGACAGAATTCTATGGCTACACCTTC; CDR3 protein: CASSGPIGGTEFYGYTF
clone size: few; V gene: TRBV2; D gene: TRBD1; J gene: TRBJ1-2; CDR3 DNA: TGTGCCAGCAGGGAGACGGACAGGTATAACTATGGCTACACCTTC; CDR3 protein: CASRETDRYNYGYTF
clone size: few; V gene: TRBV4-2; D gene: TRBD2; J gene: TRBJ2-1; CDR3 DNA: TGTGCCAGCAGCCAAGACGGACTAGATTCCTACAATGAGCAGTTCTTC; CDR3 protein: CASSQDGLDSYNEQFF
clone size: -; V gene: TRBV2; D gene: TRBD1; J gene: TRBJ1-3; CDR3 DNA: TGTGCCAGCAGTTGGGACAGGGGCCACTCTGGAAACACCATATATTTT; CDR3 protein: CASSWDRGHSGNTIYF
clone size: -; V gene: TRBV27; D gene: TRBD2; J gene: TRBJ2-1; CDR3 DNA: TGTGCCAGCAGTTCCCGGACTAGCGGGTACAATGAGCAGTTCTTC; CDR3 protein: CASSSRTSGYNEQFF
clone size: -; V gene: TRBV10-3; D gene: -; J gene: TRBJ2-1; CDR3 DNA: TGTGCCATCAGTGAAGAGGGCCGTAGGGACAATGAGCAGTTCTTC; CDR3 protein: CAISEEGRRDNEQFF
clone size: -; V gene: TRBV4-1; D gene: TRBD1; J gene: TRBJ1-4; CDR3 DNA: TGCGCCAGCAGCCAAGCGGACAGGGATGGCGGAAAACTGTTTTTT; CDR3 protein: CASSQADRDGGKLFF
clone size: -; V gene: TRBV19; D gene: TRBD2; J gene: TRBJ2-3; CDR3 DNA: TGTGCCAGTAGTCGACTAGCGGAACTCACAGATACGCAGTATTTT; CDR3 protein: CASSRLAELTDTQYF
clone size: -; V gene: TRBV9; D gene: TRBD2; J gene: TRBJ2-3; CDR3 DNA: TGTGCCAGCAGCGTAACGAGTGGGTCTAGCGGGATCGTGCTGGGCACAGATACGCAGTATTTT; CDR3 protein: CASSVTSGSSGIVLGTDTQYF
clone size: -; V gene: TRBV27; D gene: -; J gene: TRBJ1-5; CDR3 DNA: TGTGCCAGCAAACTGAACAGTTATAGCAATCAGCCCCAGCATTTT; CDR3 protein: CASKLNSYSNQPQHF
clone size: few; V gene: TRBV11-2; D gene: TRBD1; J gene: TRBJ2-5; CDR3 DNA: TGTGCCAGCAGCTTAGACAGGGGGTTCCAAGAGACCCAGTACTTC; CDR3 protein: CASSLDRGFQETQYF